This T cell receptor (beta chain) was sequenced in a study of blood T cell repertoires in COVID-19. Study details: COVID-19 samples, acute and convalescent, were from the United States, Italy and Spain. Sources were T cells, B-cell-depleted T cells, or PBMCs; the material itself was cDNA or gDNA.

Trimming took 4 bases from V and 5 from J; bases not matched to a gene: 9. From germline, CDR1 is SGHRS and CDR2 YFSETQ. The CDR3 extends over 15 amino acids. In the original workflow: Amplification of reference gene primers provided the estimated nucleated cell counts. The data were produced by immunoSEQ multiplex PCR, yet TCRdb's version contains in-frame clones alone and is incomplete. The V and J calls and clone size are taken from that table; D and trimming were inferred from the DNA. The sample has a few hundred thousand clones, 80% to 90% seen once. This sequence was found in a man aged 60-69 years with acute or convalescent COVID-19. The sequencing sample was made of peripheral blood. The chain recombines TRBV5-1 with TRBJ2-5; 9 bases are a match to TRBD2. The CDR3 region has the DNA TGCGCCAGCAGCCTTAGCGGGAGTGGACTGGAGACCCAGTACTTC. It encodes CASSLSGSGLETQYF.